Listed here are 5 T cell receptor beta chains from one sample, sequenced in a study of T cells in localized non-small cell lung cancer. The table came from immunoSEQ multiplex PCR; TCRdb's copy has only in-frame clones and leaves some out. The data show 55,000 to 75,000 clones, about 86% seen once. The sample here was peripheral blood, taken before any cancer treatment. The receptors here all came from a male donor at least 60 years old with stage III squamous cell lung carcinoma.

The CDR3 is CASSLQGGTEAFF. As DNA, the CDR3 is TGCGCCAGCAGCCTTCAAGGTGGCACTGAAGCTTTCTTT. This chain uses TRBV5-1 with TRBJ1-1; D is uncertain. CDR1 is SGHRS, CDR2 YFSETQ, per germline. The V gene lost 4 bases and the J gene lost 4 bases, with 11 bases spanning the gap. This CDR3 has 13 amino acids.

This clone was seen ten or more times. The gene calls are TRBV4-1 and TRBJ1-1; D unresolved. Germline V gives CDR1 MGHRA, CDR2 YSYEKL. This CDR3 has 13 amino acids. The V gene lost 6 bases and the J gene lost 4 bases, with 12 bases spanning the gap. CDR3: CASSLTWGTEAFF. The CDR3 DNA follows: TGCGCCAGCAGTCTTACCTGGGGCACTGAAGCTTTCTTT.

The gene calls are TRBV30 and TRBJ1-1, with D tentatively TRBD1 (5 bases). Germline V lookup: CDR1 GTSNPN, CDR2 SVGIG (reference sequence). Trimming took 3 bases from V and 1 from J, leaving 9 bases between them. The CDR3 length is 13 residues. The CDR3 region has the DNA TGTGCCTGGAGGGACGGGGCGAACACTGAAGCTTTCTTT. Amino acid sequence: CAWRDGANTEAFF.

This clone is a singleton in its sample. V usage is TRBV5-1 and J usage is TRBJ1-3; maybe TRBD1 (5 bases). The CDR3 spans 16 residues. Per the germline V gene, CDR1 is SGHRS and CDR2 is YFSETQ. V lost 4 bases and J lost 4, with 18 bases in between. CDR3 nucleotides: TGCGCCAGCAGCGCGCAGGTAGGGACCCAAGGAAACACCATATATTTT. Translation gives CASSAQVGTQGNTIYF.

V usage is TRBV10-3 and J usage is TRBJ2-3; 10 positions match TRBD2. Germline V gene data show CDR1 as ENHRY and CDR2 as SYGVKD. This CDR3 is 15 amino acids long. V shed 6 bases, J shed 1 base, and the junction held 4 bases outside the gene matches. The CDR3 DNA sequence: TGTGCCATCAGAGCGGGGGGGCCAGGCACAGATACGCAGTATTTT. This encodes CAIRAGGPGTDTQYF.